The next 28 T cell receptor beta chains were all read from a single sample in a study of T cell responses to AZD1222 COVID-19 vaccine. TCRdb's copy holds only in-frame clones and misses some; the assay was immunoSEQ multiplex PCR. The sample yields about 130,000 clones, roughly 90% seen once. This material consisted of peripheral blood, taken on day 0 of AZD1222 vaccination. The receptors stem from an adult in good health.

The V call is TRBV2, the J call TRBJ2-6; TRBD1 matches 9 bases. The CDR3 runs 19 residues. With V trimmed by 1 base and J by 3 bases, 10 bases remained unmatched. Germline V gene data show CDR1 as SNHLY and CDR2 as FYNNEI. The CDR3 spells CASSEVGTGRIDGANVLTF. The CDR3, as DNA: TGTGCCAGCAGTGAAGTGGGGACAGGGAGGATAGATGGGGCCAACGTCCTGACTTTC.

This chain joins TRBV2 and TRBJ1-2; 7 bases are shared with TRBD1. The CDR3 runs 15 residues. The germline V gene has CDR1 SNHLY and CDR2 FYNNEI. V shed 1 base, J shed 1 base, and the junction held 3 bases outside the gene matches. CDR3 sequence: CASSEGTGDNYGYTF. In DNA form, the CDR3 reads TGTGCCAGCAGTGAAGGGACAGGCGATAACTATGGCTACACCTTC.

V usage is TRBV5-5 and J usage is TRBJ1-5, with 7 bases identical to TRBD1. The germline V gene encodes CDR1 SGHKS and CDR2 YYEKEE (reference sequence). The CDR3 covers 15 residues. J gave up 7 bases and V 4 bases, and 11 bases lay outside the gene matches. For the CDR3, the DNA is TGTGCCAGCAGCCCATTCGACAGGGAGGGACAGCCCCAGCATTTT. This sequence encodes CASSPFDREGQPQHF.

The chain carries TRBV7-8 and TRBJ2-1; D gene ambiguous. Germline assignment: CDR1 SGHVS and CDR2 FQNEAQ. Trimming shortened V by 2 bases and J by 0 bases, and 8 bases separated the two germline ends. The CDR3 spans 15 residues. The CDR3 DNA sequence: TGTGCCAGCAGCTTAAGCGCCCACTCCTACAATGAGCAGTTCTTC. It codes for CASSLSAHSYNEQFF.

This chain links TRBV9 with TRBJ2-5; TRBD1 matches 10 bases. The germline V gene encodes CDR1 SGDLS and CDR2 YYNGEE. The CDR3 sequence is 16 residues long. The ends lost 3 bases at V and 3 bases at J; junction bases unmatched: 8. CDR3 nucleotides: TGTGCCAGCAGCGAGACCGTGGGGACAGGGGAAGAGACCCAGTACTTC. It codes for CASSETVGTGEETQYF.

This clone turned up a few times. The rearrangement uses TRBV18 and TRBJ2-7; TRBD1 might be the D (5 bases). CDR3 length: 15 amino acids. V was shortened by 2 bases and J by 6 bases, with 17 bases between the two germline ends. CDR1 is KGHSH and CDR2 is LQKENI in the germline V gene. This CDR3 reads CASSPNYQGLREQYF. The DNA of the CDR3 is TGTGCCAGCTCACCAAATTATCAGGGTCTCCGCGAGCAGTACTTC.

This chain joins TRBV30 and TRBJ1-1; unclear D gene. Germline V gene data show CDR1 as GTSNPN and CDR2 as SVGIG (reference sequence). V was shortened by 1 base and J by 4 bases, with 10 bases between the two germline ends. This CDR3 comprises 13 residues. Here the CDR3 reads CAWSAYVSTEAFF. CDR3 DNA: TGTGCCTGGAGTGCCTATGTGAGCACTGAAGCTTTCTTT.

V and J are TRBV5-4 and TRBJ1-6; D not resolved. Germline loops: CDR1 SGHNT, CDR2 YYREEE (reference sequence). The CDR3 sequence is 13 residues long. V was clipped by 5 bases and J by 10 bases, with 13 bases between them. The CDR3 reads CASSLNKYSPLHF. CDR3 DNA sequence: TGTGCCAGCAGTCTTAATAAGTACTCACCCCTCCACTTT.

V gene TRBV7-6 combines with J gene TRBJ2-1, with 9 bases lining up with TRBD2. V was pared by 5 bases and J by 4 bases, with 3 bases of the junction left unmatched. This CDR3 region has 14 residues. The V gene's germline CDR1 is SGHVS and CDR2 FNYEAQ. The CDR3 is CASSPTSGYNEQFF. For the CDR3, the DNA is TGTGCCAGCAGCCCGACTAGCGGTTACAATGAGCAGTTCTTC.

This chain connects TRBV2 to TRBJ1-6; 9 bases align to TRBD1. The CDR3 runs to 14 residues. Per the germline V gene, CDR1 is SNHLY and CDR2 is FYNNEI. Trimming at V came to 7 bases and at J to 10 bases, leaving 8 bases not matched to a gene. The CDR3 reads CASTRDRVGSPLHF. The CDR3 DNA follows: TGTGCCAGCACCCGGGACAGGGTAGGCTCACCCCTCCACTTT.

The rearrangement uses TRBV9 and TRBJ2-1; either TRBD1 or TRBD2 may fit D (5 bases each). Trimming took off 3 bases at V and 3 bases at J, with 10 bases between the two ends. The CDR3 consists of 14 residues. The germline gives CDR1 SGDLS, CDR2 YYNGEE. CDR3 sequence: CASSEGDDYNEQFF. As DNA, the CDR3 is TGTGCCAGCAGCGAAGGGGACGACTACAATGAGCAGTTCTTC. The whole variable domain, remainder taken from reference TRBV9 and TRBJ2-1, is DSGVTQTPKHLITATGQRVTLRCSPRSGDLSVYWYQQSLDQGLQFLIQYYNGEERAKGNILERFSAQQFPDLHSELNLSSLELGDSALYFCASSEGDDYNEQFFGPGTRLTVL.

V and J are TRBV30 and TRBJ1-5; a possible D gene is TRBD1 (5 bases). Trimming stripped 2 bases from V and 3 bases from J, with 8 bases between. There are 13 residues in the CDR3. Per germline, CDR1 GTSNPN and CDR2 SVGIG (reference sequence). The DNA of the CDR3 is TGTGCCTGGAGTACCGGGACCAATCAGCCCCAGCATTTT. Encoded protein: CAWSTGTNQPQHF.

This clone was recorded once. This chain links TRBV5-1 with TRBJ2-1; 8 bases map to TRBD1. Germline V gene data show CDR1 as SGHRS and CDR2 as YFSETQ. This CDR3 is built from 14 residues. Trimming removed 4 bases from V and 3 bases from J; junction bases left unmatched: 3. DNA of the CDR3: TGCGCCAGCAGCGGAGGACAGGGCTACAATGAGCAGTTCTTC. This gives the protein CASSGGQGYNEQFF. Based on the CDR3 plus reference TRBV5-1 and TRBJ2-1, the full variable domain is KAGVTQTPRYLIKTRGQQVTLSCSPISGHRSVSWYQQTPGQGLQFLFEYFSETQRNKGNFPGRFSGRQFSNSRSEMNVSTLELGDSALYLCASSGGQGYNEQFFGPGTRLTVL.

The table lists this clone with a count of one. The rearrangement links TRBV3-1 (or the pseudogene TRBV3-2) to TRBJ1-6; D not certain. Deletions cut 10 bases from V and 1 base from J, with 11 bases between. The CDR3 extends over 14 amino acids. Germline CDR1 reads LGHDT; CDR2 reads YNNKEL (reference sequence). CDR3 amino acids: CATQEGSYNSPLHF. The CDR3 nucleotides are TGTGCCACCCAGGAAGGGTCCTATAATTCACCCCTCCACTTT.

This chain links TRBV2 with TRBJ1-4; D call uncertain. V lost 2 bases, J lost 4 bases, and 5 bases lay in between. The CDR3 totals 13 residues. In germline, CDR1 is SNHLY, CDR2 FYNNEI. This chain's CDR3 is CASSERINEKLFF. CDR3 DNA: TGTGCCAGCAGTGAACGGATTAATGAAAAACTGTTTTTT.

The gene calls are TRBV21-1 and TRBJ2-1; whether TRBD1, the table's D call, matches the DNA was not checked. TRBV21-1 counts as a pseudogene. The CDR3 totals 16 residues. The chain's CDR3 is CASSEGATSTPDEQFF. The CDR3 DNA reads TGTGCCAGCAGCGAAGGGGCTACCTCTACCCCCGATGAGCAGTTCTTC.

This chain uses TRBV7-9 with TRBJ1-2, with unresolved D. Germline-derived CDR1 and CDR2 are SEHNR and FQNEAQ (reference sequence). Deletions cut 4 bases from V and 10 bases from J, with 10 bases between. This CDR3 is built from 11 residues. The CDR3 spells CASSSGPDYTF. The CDR3 DNA reads as TGTGCCAGCAGCTCCGGACCAGACTACACCTTC.

This chain joins TRBV9 and TRBJ2-3, with TRBD2 as a possible D gene (5 bases). The germline V gene has CDR1 SGDLS and CDR2 YYNGEE. This CDR3 is built from 16 residues. Trimming pared 2 bases from V and 0 bases from J, leaving 13 bases between. The CDR3 nucleotides read TGTGCCAGCAGCGTCCGGACTCCCCCAAGCACAGATACGCAGTATTTT. Its translation: CASSVRTPPSTDTQYF.

This chain uses TRBV19 with TRBJ1-1, with 7 bases lining up with TRBD1. The V gene end was trimmed by 6 bases and the J gene end by 1 base; junction bases not matched to a gene: 5. The germline gives CDR1 LNHDA, CDR2 SQIVND (reference sequence). The CDR3 sequence is 14 residues long. This CDR3 is CASRIRDRNTEAFF. Written as DNA, the CDR3 is TGTGCCAGTAGGATCCGGGACAGGAACACTGAAGCTTTCTTT.

The chain employs TRBV6-2 or TRBV6-3 and TRBJ1-5; D remains unclear. Germline V gene data show CDR1 as MNHEY and CDR2 as SVGEGT. CDR3 length: 15 residues. V was pared by 5 bases and J by 0 bases, with 11 bases between. The CDR3 DNA follows: TGTGCCAGCAGTCCGGGTCACGATAGCAATCAGCCCCAGCATTTT. Translation: CASSPGHDSNQPQHF.

The V call is TRBV2, the J call TRBJ2-7, with 13 nucleotides matching TRBD2. Germline values: CDR1 SNHLY, CDR2 FYNNEI. The CDR3 is 15 residues long. V lost 3 bases to trimming and J lost 5 bases; unmatched junction nucleotides: 4. Here the CDR3 DNA reads TGTGCCAGCAGTGATGGACTAGCGGGAGTTGACGAGCAGTACTTC. It encodes CASSDGLAGVDEQYF.

This sequence joins TRBV27 and TRBJ1-1; D gene ambiguous. This CDR3 has 13 residues. Looked up from germline, CDR1 is MNHEY and CDR2 is SMNVEV (reference sequence). Trimming shortened V by 4 bases and J by 1 base, and 7 bases separated the two germline ends. In nucleotides, the CDR3 is TGTGCCAGCAGTTGGGTGGGGAACACTGAAGCTTTCTTT. It specifies CASSWVGNTEAFF.

This sequence joins TRBV10-3 and TRBJ1-3; D ambiguous. CDR1 is ENHRY and CDR2 is SYGVKD in the germline V gene. The CDR3 has 14 residues. V shed 10 bases and J shed 0 bases, with 13 bases lying between them. CDR3 bases: TGTGCCACCGGAAACTCTCACTCTGGAAACACCATATATTTT. It codes for CATGNSHSGNTIYF.

The chain uses TRBV19 and TRBJ1-1; D call uncertain. V shed 3 bases and J shed 2 bases, with 4 bases lying between them. The germline CDR1 and CDR2 sequences are LNHDA and SQIVND (reference sequence). This CDR3 region has 12 residues. CDR3 in DNA: TGTGCCAGTAGTATCCATAACACTGAAGCTTTCTTT. The encoded protein is CASSIHNTEAFF.

The chain joins TRBV27 to TRBJ2-7; tentative D call: TRBD2 (7 bases). The CDR3 has 11 residues. The germline gives CDR1 MNHEY, CDR2 SMNVEV (reference sequence). V lost 5 bases to trimming and J lost 12 bases, with 14 bases between them. CDR3 sequence: CASSGGGSLYF. The CDR3 bases are TGTGCCAGCAGTGGGGGGGGCTCCCTGTACTTC.

The CDR3 is CASVVSWGDYNEQFF. The CDR3 DNA follows: TGTGCCAGTGTAGTTAGTTGGGGAGACTACAATGAGCAGTTCTTC. The chain couples TRBV6-5 to TRBJ2-1; TRBD2 is a possible D gene (5 bases). The ends were cut back, 9 bases at V and 3 bases at J, with 18 bases in the middle. The germline CDR1 and CDR2 sequences are MNHEY and SVGAGI. This CDR3 region has 15 residues.

The chain joins TRBV9 to TRBJ1-5; the D is unclear. Germline V gene data show CDR1 as SGDLS and CDR2 as YYNGEE. This CDR3 is built from 13 residues. V gave up 0 bases and J gave up 6 bases, with 7 bases separating them. The CDR3: CASSVGPVQPQHF. CDR3 nucleotides: TGTGCCAGCAGCGTAGGTCCAGTTCAGCCCCAGCATTTT.

CDR3 region: CASSLQRWLSEAFF. As DNA, the CDR3 is TGTGCCAGCAGCTTGCAACGGTGGTTGAGTGAAGCTTTCTTT. The chain uses TRBV5-5 and TRBJ1-1; D is ambiguous. CDR3 length: 14 amino acids. CDR1 is SGHKS, CDR2 YYEKEE, per germline (reference sequence). V lost 1 base, J lost 7 bases, and 14 bases lay in between.